The present TCR beta chain was sequenced within a study of blood T cell repertoires in COVID-19. Only in-frame clones appear in the TCRdb table, and some are missing; sequencing was by immunoSEQ multiplex PCR. The sample carries 200,000 to 250,000 clones, 87% recorded once. Looked up from germline, CDR1 is SGDLS and CDR2 is YYNGEE. V dropped 0 bases and J dropped 5 bases, with 35 bases sitting between them. The CDR3 spans 22 residues. The specimen sequenced was PBMCs or T cells enriched from blood (not recorded which). The J gene is TRBJ2-5, the V gene TRBV9; perhaps TRBD2 as D (5 bases). This receptor was identified in a man aged 30 to 45 in a cohort exposed to, infected with or recovered from COVID-19 (not recorded which). Here the CDR3 DNA reads TGTGCCAGCAGCGTAGTATTCAAGGGAAAAAGACCCCGGGAAAGGTCTCCGGAGACCCAGTACTTC. Translating gives CASSVVFKGKRPRERSPETQYF.